This T cell receptor (beta chain) was retrieved from a study of PD-L1 blockade in urothelial cancer. This CDR3 is 16 amino acids long. Germline CDR1 reads SGHKS; CDR2 reads YYEKEE (reference sequence). V was clipped by 0 bases and J by 1 base; unmatched bases: 2. Sequencing was performed with immunoSEQ multiplex PCR; in TCRdb, only in-frame clones are kept and a portion is missing. The table records 80,000 to 95,000 clones, around 78% of them present only once. The sample's time point: peripheral blood 6 weeks after treatment start. The chain combines TRBV5-5 with TRBJ2-2, with TRBD1 matching over 8 bases. This receptor was identified in a man between 65 and 85 years old with urothelial cancer. Specimen: PBMCs, collected around atezolizumab (anti-PD-L1) treatment. The CDR3 loop is CASSLVGTGNTGELFF. Written as DNA, the CDR3 is TGTGCCAGCAGCTTGGTAGGGACAGGGAACACCGGGGAGCTGTTTTTT.